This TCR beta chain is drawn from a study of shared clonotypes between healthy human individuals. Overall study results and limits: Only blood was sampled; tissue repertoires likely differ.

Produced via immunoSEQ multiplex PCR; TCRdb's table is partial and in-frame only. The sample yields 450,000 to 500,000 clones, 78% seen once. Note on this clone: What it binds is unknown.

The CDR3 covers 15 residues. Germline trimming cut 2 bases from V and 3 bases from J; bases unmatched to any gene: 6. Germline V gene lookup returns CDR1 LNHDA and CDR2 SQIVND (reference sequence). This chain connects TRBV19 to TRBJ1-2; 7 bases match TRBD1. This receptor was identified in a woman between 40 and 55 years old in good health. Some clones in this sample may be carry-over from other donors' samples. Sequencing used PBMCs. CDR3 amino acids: CASSIIPGTDYGYTF. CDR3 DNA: TGTGCCAGTAGTATAATTCCCGGGACAGACTATGGCTACACCTTC.